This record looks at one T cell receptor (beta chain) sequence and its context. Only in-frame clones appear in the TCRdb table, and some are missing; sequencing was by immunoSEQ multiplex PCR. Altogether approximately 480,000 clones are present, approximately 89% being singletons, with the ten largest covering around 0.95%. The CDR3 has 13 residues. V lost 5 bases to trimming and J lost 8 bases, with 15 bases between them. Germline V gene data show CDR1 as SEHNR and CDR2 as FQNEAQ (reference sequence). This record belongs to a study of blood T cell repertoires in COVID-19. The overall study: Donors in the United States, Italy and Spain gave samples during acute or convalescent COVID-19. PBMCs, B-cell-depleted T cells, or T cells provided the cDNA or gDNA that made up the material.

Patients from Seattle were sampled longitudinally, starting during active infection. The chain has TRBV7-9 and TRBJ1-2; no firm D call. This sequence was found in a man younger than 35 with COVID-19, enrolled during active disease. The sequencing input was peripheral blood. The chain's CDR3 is CASSQLRSRGYTF. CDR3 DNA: TGTGCCAGCAGCCAACTGAGGAGTCGCGGCTACACCTTC.